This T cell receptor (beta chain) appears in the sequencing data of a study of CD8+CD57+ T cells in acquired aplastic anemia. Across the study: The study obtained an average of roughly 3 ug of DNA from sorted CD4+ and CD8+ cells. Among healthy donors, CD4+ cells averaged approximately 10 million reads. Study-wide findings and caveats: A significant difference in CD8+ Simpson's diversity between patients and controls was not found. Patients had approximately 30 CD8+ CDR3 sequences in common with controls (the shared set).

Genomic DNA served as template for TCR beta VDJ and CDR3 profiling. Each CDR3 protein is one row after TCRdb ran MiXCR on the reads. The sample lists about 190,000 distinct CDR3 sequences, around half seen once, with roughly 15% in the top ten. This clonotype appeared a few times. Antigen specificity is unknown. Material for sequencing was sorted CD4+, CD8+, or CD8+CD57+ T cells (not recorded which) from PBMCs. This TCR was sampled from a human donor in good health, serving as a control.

The CDR3 region has the DNA TGTGCCATCAGTGAACCAGACAGAGCCTACGAGCAGTACTTC. Its protein is CAISEPDRAYEQYF. The genes are TRBV10-3 and TRBJ2-7; weak D call: TRBD1 (5 bases). V was pared by 3 bases and J by 2 bases, with 11 bases between. The CDR3 is 14 amino acids. Germline V gene lookup returns CDR1 ENHRY and CDR2 SYGVKD.